Included here is one T cell receptor beta chain sequence, with context. Its matching antigen is unknown. Time point indicated: blood 2 weeks post-SBRT. Specified treatment: 15 Gy SBRT to primary tumor, nephrectomy 4 weeks later. Serial blood draws occurred at baseline and 2 and 4 weeks post-SBRT. This renal cell carcinoma was of the clear cell type. This specimen comes from a study of radiation and T cells in renal cell carcinoma. TCRdb's table, derived via immunoSEQ multiplex PCR, lists solely in-frame clones and lacks some. The top ten clones hold approximately 2% of a sample with about 130,000 clones, 80% to 90% of them seen once. The CDR3 is 15 residues long. The germline V gene has CDR1 WSHSY and CDR2 SAAADI. Trimming took off 0 bases at V and 3 bases at J, with 11 bases between the two ends. Whole-study results and caveats: Without pretreatment biopsies, baseline tumor clonotype presence was undetermined. In blood, top tumor clones expanded by 2 weeks, shrinking by 4.

The V call is TRBV10-2, the J call TRBJ1-1; weak D call: TRBD1 (5 bases). The input for sequencing was blood, taken from a patient whose treatment included radiotherapy and nephrectomy. This TCR came from an older woman with renal cell carcinoma. CDR3 sequence (DNA): TGCGCCAGCAGTGAGTCGGGGCAGGGATACACTGAAGCTTTCTTT. Translated, it gives CASSESGQGYTEAFF.